Reported below is one T cell receptor beta chain. Its antigen is not identified. This record belongs to a study of CXCR3-negative and CXCR3-positive naive CD8 T cells. The authors made the TRB cDNA libraries by 5' RACE using UMI labels. TCRdb reprocessed the 5' RACE reads and keeps a single row for each CDR3 protein, giving no DNA. The sample spans roughly 55,000 distinct CDR3 sequences; the ten largest clones claim roughly 0.6%. CDR3 length equals 14 residues. The germline V gene has CDR1 SGDLS and CDR2 YYNGEE. Whole-study results and caveats: Similar TRBV-TRBJ usage characterized naive CXCR3-negative and CXCR3-positive cells; memory cells differed. CXCR3-expressing naive cells carried TRB CDR3s more hydrophobic than those of CXCR3-negative naive cells.

The chain uses TRBV9 and TRBJ2-7; the TCRdb D gene call, TRBD1, has no DNA to confirm it. Material for sequencing was naive CXCR3+ CD8+ T cells from blood. Subset in this sample: CD45RO-CCR7+CD27+CD95- naive CD8+ T cells expressing CXCR3 (TNR3+). This receptor was identified in a human donor in good health. Some clones in this sample may be carry-over from other donors' samples. CDR3 sequence: CASSVGDISYEQYF.